One sample yielded the 5 T cell receptor beta chains listed below, sequenced in a study of shared clonotypes between healthy human individuals. The table came from immunoSEQ multiplex PCR; TCRdb's copy has only in-frame clones and leaves some out. The data show about 2.3 million clones, roughly 90% seen once. Input material: naive CD4+ T cells from PBMCs. Indicated subset: CD45RA+ positively selected. Every receptor here comes from a man younger than 30 in good health. Some clones in this sample may be carry-over from other donors' samples.

The chain joins TRBV11-2 to TRBJ2-6; no clear D. Germline V gene lookup returns CDR1 SGHAT and CDR2 FQNNGV. The CDR3 totals 15 residues. V lost 9 bases and J 0 bases, leaving 12 bases between the germline ends. The CDR3 bases are TGTGCCAGTTCCCCCTACGGCTCTGGGGCCAACGTCCTGACTTTC. It codes for CASSPYGSGANVLTF.

This chain connects TRBV18 to TRBJ1-1, with D tentatively TRBD1 (6 bases). V was cut by 6 bases and J by 6 bases, with 17 bases left in between. Germline V lookup: CDR1 KGHSH, CDR2 LQKENI. CDR3 length: 14 residues. The CDR3 bases are TGTGCCAGCTCCCAAGACCCCCAGGGGTCTGAAGCTTTCTTT. Protein: CASSQDPQGSEAFF.

This chain connects TRBV11-3 to TRBJ2-1; D may correspond to TRBD1 or TRBD2 (6 bases each). This CDR3 has 14 amino acids. The ends were cut back, 5 bases at V and 5 bases at J, with 13 bases in the middle. CDR1 is SGHNT, CDR2 YENEEA, per germline. CDR3 in amino acids: CASSRGRGNNEQFF. The CDR3 nucleotides are TGTGCCAGCAGCCGGGGGCGGGGAAACAATGAGCAGTTCTTC.

V is TRBV5-1 and J is TRBJ2-6; D remains ambiguous. The CDR3 contains 15 residues. Germline lookup yields CDR1 SGHRS and CDR2 YFSETQ. Deletions cut 0 bases from V and 4 bases from J, with 8 bases between. This chain's CDR3 is CASSLERPGANVLTF. In DNA, the CDR3 is TGCGCCAGCAGCTTGGAGAGGCCAGGGGCCAACGTCCTGACTTTC.

This chain uses TRBV10-3 with TRBJ2-2, with 8 bases aligning to TRBD2. CDR3 length: 16 residues. V lost 6 bases to trimming and J lost 0 bases; unmatched junction nucleotides: 6. CDR1 and CDR2 from the germline V gene are ENHRY and SYGVKD. The chain's CDR3 is CAISRLATANTGELFF. The CDR3 bases are TGTGCCATCAGCCGACTAGCGACCGCGAACACCGGGGAGCTGTTTTTT.